The T cell receptor (beta chain) described here comes from a study of technical replicates of blood from a few donors. CDR1 and CDR2 from the germline V gene are LNHDA and SQIVND (reference sequence). The CDR3 runs to 14 residues. The ends were cut back, 7 bases at V and 7 bases at J, with 16 bases in the middle. Only in-frame clones appear in the TCRdb table, and some are missing; sequencing was by immunoSEQ multiplex PCR. The profile shows roughly 64,000 clones, approximately 86% of them singletons. This chain links TRBV19 with TRBJ2-2, with D perhaps matching TRBD1 (5 bases). The specimen was PBMCs. The receptor was isolated from a human donor in good health. Some clones in this sample may be carry-over from other donors' samples. DNA of the CDR3: TGTGCCAGTAATGGAAGGGGTTCGAGCGGGGAGCTGTTTTTT. Amino acids: CASNGRGSSGELFF. Looking up the rest from reference TRBV19 and TRBJ2-2 gives the full variable domain: DGGITQSPKYLFRKEGQNVTLSCEQNLNHDAMYWYRQDPGQGLRLIYYSQIVNDFQKGDIAEGYSVSREKKESFPLTVTSAQKNPTAFYLCASNGRGSSGELFFGEGSRLTVL.